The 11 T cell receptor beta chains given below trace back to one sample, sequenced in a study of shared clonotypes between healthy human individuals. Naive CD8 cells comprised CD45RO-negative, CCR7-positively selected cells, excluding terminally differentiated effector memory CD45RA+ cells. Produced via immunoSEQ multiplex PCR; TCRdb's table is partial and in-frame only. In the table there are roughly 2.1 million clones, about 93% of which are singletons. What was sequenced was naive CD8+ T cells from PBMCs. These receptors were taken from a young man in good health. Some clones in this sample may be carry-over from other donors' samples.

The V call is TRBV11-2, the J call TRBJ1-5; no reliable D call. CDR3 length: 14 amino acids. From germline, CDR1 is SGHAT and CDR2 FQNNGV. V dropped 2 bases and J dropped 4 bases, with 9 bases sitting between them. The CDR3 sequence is CASSLRAGNQPQHF. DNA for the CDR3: TGTGCCAGCAGCTTAAGAGCGGGTAATCAGCCCCAGCATTTT.

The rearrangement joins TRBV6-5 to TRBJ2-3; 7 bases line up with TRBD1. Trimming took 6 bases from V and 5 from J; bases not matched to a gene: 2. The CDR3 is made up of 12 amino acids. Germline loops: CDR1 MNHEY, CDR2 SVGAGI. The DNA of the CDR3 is TGTGCCAGCAGCCACAGGGGAGATACGCAGTATTTT. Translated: CASSHRGDTQYF.

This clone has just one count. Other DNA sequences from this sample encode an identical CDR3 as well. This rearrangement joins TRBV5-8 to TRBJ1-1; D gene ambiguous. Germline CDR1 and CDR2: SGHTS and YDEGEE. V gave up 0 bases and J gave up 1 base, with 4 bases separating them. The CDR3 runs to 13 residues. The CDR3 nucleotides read TGTGCCAGCAGCTTGGGACCGAACACTGAAGCTTTCTTT. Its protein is CASSLGPNTEAFF.

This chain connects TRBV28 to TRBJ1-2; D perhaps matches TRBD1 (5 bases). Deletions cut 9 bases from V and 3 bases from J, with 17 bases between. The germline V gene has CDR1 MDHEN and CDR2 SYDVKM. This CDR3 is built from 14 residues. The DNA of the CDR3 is TGTGCCAGTATCGGACACCGGGGGGACTATGGCTACACCTTC. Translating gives CASIGHRGDYGYTF.

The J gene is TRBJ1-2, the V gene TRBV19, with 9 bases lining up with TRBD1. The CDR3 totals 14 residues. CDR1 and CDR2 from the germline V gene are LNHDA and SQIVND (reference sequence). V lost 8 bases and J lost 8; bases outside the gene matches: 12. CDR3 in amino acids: CASLRPQGAAGYTF. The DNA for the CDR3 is TGTGCCAGTCTCCGACCACAGGGGGCGGCAGGCTACACCTTC.

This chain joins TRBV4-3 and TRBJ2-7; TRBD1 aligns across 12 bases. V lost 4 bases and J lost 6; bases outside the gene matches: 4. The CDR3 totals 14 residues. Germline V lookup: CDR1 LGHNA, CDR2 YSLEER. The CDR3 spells CASSPGTGGIEQYF. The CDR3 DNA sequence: TGCGCCAGCAGCCCTGGGACAGGGGGCATCGAGCAGTACTTC.

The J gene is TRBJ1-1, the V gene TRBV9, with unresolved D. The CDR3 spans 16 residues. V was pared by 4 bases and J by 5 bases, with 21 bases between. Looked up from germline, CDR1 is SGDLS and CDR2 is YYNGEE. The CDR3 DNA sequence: TGTGCCAGCAGCACCCATAATGGAGCGGGTGGGACTGAAGCTTTCTTT. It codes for CASSTHNGAGGTEAFF.

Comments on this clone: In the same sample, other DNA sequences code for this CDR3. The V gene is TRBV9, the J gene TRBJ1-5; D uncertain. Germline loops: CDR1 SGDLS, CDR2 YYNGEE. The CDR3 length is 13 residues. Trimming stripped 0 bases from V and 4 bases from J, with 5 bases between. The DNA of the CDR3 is TGTGCCAGCAGCGTAGCCTCTAATCAGCCCCAGCATTTT. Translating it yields CASSVASNQPQHF.

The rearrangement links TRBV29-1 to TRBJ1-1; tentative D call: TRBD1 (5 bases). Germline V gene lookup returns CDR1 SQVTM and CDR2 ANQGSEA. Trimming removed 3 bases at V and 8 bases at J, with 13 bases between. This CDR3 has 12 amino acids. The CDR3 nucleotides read TGCAGCGTTGAGGGGACGGAAGTCGAAGCTTTCTTT. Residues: CSVEGTEVEAFF.

The CDR3 DNA sequence: TGCGCCAGCAGCCAAGATAGGGGAAACCACTATGGCTACACCTTC. Protein: CASSQDRGNHYGYTF. The chain combines TRBV4-1 with TRBJ1-2; possible D gene TRBD1, 5 bases. Germline lookup yields CDR1 MGHRA and CDR2 YSYEKL. V lost 0 bases, J lost 3 bases, and 11 bases lay in between. The CDR3 consists of 15 residues.

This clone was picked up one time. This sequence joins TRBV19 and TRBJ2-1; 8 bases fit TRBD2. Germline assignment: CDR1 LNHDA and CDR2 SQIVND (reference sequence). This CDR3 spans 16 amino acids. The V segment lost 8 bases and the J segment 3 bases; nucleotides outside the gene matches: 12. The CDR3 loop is CASHRTGTRFYNEQFF. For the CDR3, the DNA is TGTGCCAGTCATAGAACCGGGACTAGATTCTACAATGAGCAGTTCTTC.